Below, 23 T cell receptor beta chains from the same sample are listed, as sequenced in a study of blood T cell repertoires in COVID-19. Some clones are missing from TCRdb's copy, which holds only in-frame ones; the method was immunoSEQ multiplex PCR. The table includes 120,000 or so clones, 82% detected once. The sequenced material came from peripheral blood. All receptors derive from a woman aged 65 to 85 with acute or convalescent COVID-19.

The V gene is TRBV27, the J gene TRBJ2-1, with 8 bases aligning to TRBD2. V lost 2 bases and J lost 3; bases outside the gene matches: 3. CDR3 length: 15 amino acids. CDR1 and CDR2 from the germline V gene are MNHEY and SMNVEV (reference sequence). CDR3: CASSLMAGGYNEQFF. The CDR3 bases are TGTGCCAGCAGTTTAATGGCGGGGGGCTACAATGAGCAGTTCTTC.

This chain joins TRBV7-3 and TRBJ2-1; tentative D call: TRBD2 (6 bases). Germline assignment: CDR1 SGHTA and CDR2 FQGTGA. V lost 5 bases and J 4 bases, leaving 9 bases between the germline ends. The CDR3 loop spans 13 amino acids. The CDR3: CASSPGGYNEQFF. In nucleotides, the CDR3 is TGTGCCAGCAGCCCCGGGGGATACAATGAGCAGTTCTTC.

This chain joins TRBV5-1 and TRBJ1-1; D not resolved. Germline CDR1 is SGHRS and CDR2 is YFSETQ. V was shortened by 3 bases and J by 2 bases, with 11 bases between the two germline ends. CDR3 length equals 14 residues. CDR3 region: CASSYSTLNTEAFF. In DNA, the CDR3 is TGCGCCAGCAGCTACAGCACACTTAACACTGAAGCTTTCTTT. The full variable domain, with the rest looked up from reference TRBV5-1 and TRBJ1-1, is KAGVTQTPRYLIKTRGQQVTLSCSPISGHRSVSWYQQTPGQGLQFLFEYFSETQRNKGNFPGRFSGRQFSNSRSEMNVSTLELGDSALYLCASSYSTLNTEAFFGQGTRLTVV.

The table lists this clone with a count of one. The genes are TRBV29-1 and TRBJ1-5; no firm D call. Germline loops: CDR1 SQVTM, CDR2 ANQGSEA. CDR3 length: 14 residues. V lost 6 bases and J 11 bases, leaving 23 bases between the germline ends. The DNA for the CDR3 is TGCAGCGTCGCCGACGGGGTGGGGTTGCATACCCAGCATTTT. Protein product: CSVADGVGLHTQHF. Full variable domain (outside the CDR3, taken from reference TRBV29-1 and TRBJ1-5): SAVISQKPSRDICQRGTSLTIQCQVDSQVTMMFWYRQQPGQSLTLIATANQGSEATYESGFVIDKFPISRPNLTFSTLTVSNMSPEDSSIYLCSVADGVGLHTQHFGDGTRLSIL.

This chain links TRBV27 with TRBJ1-2; the match to TRBD1 covers 12 bases. The junction had 5 bases not matched to a gene; V was cut back by 4 bases and J by 5 bases. The CDR3 is 15 residues long. From germline, CDR1 is MNHEY and CDR2 SMNVEV (reference sequence). The CDR3 spells CASSSGTGGWYGYTF. DNA of the CDR3: TGTGCCAGCAGTTCCGGGACAGGGGGCTGGTATGGCTACACCTTC.

The chain employs TRBV5-6 and TRBJ1-5; D not resolved. This CDR3 region has 16 residues. The germline V gene has CDR1 SGHDT and CDR2 YYEEEE. V lost 4 bases to trimming and J lost 0 bases, with 14 bases between them. CDR3 protein: CASSLRGPYSNQPQHF. CDR3 nucleotide sequence: TGTGCCAGCAGCCTCCGAGGGCCTTATAGCAATCAGCCCCAGCATTTT.

The chain recombines TRBV5-5 with TRBJ1-1; a possible D gene is TRBD1 (5 bases). Germline assignment: CDR1 SGHKS and CDR2 YYEKEE (reference sequence). The CDR3 covers 15 residues. V dropped 1 base and J dropped 5 bases, with 15 bases sitting between them. CDR3 region: CASSLSAQAGTEAFF. CDR3 nucleotides: TGTGCCAGCAGCTTGAGTGCACAGGCGGGGACTGAAGCTTTCTTT.

The chain combines TRBV12-3 or TRBV12-4 with TRBJ2-7; D is perhaps TRBD2 (5 bases). V was trimmed by 5 bases and J by 3 bases, leaving 11 bases between them. The CDR3 is 13 amino acids. CDR3 in amino acids: CASSLLGDYEQYF. The CDR3 nucleotides read TGTGCCAGCAGTCTCCTGGGAGACTACGAGCAGTACTTC.

The rearrangement links TRBV2 to TRBJ1-3, with a tentative D call TRBD1 (5 bases). CDR1 and CDR2 (germline): SNHLY, FYNNEI. The CDR3 totals 14 residues. Trimming shortened V by 3 bases and J by 0 bases, and 6 bases separated the two germline ends. The CDR3 sequence: CASSDGASGNTIYF. The CDR3 DNA follows: TGTGCCAGCAGTGATGGGGCCTCTGGAAACACCATATATTTT.

The V gene is TRBV4-1, the J gene TRBJ1-2; D unresolved. V was pared by 1 base and J by 8 bases, with 14 bases between. The CDR3 contains 14 residues. The V gene's germline CDR1 is MGHRA and CDR2 YSYEKL. The CDR3 coding sequence is TGCGCCAGCAGCCAAGGGGGTCTCGGGGAAGGCTACACCTTC. Translated: CASSQGGLGEGYTF.

This clone was observed a few times. DNA of the CDR3: TGTGCCAGCAGCTTAGATCTATCAGGGGTCCTTATGAACACTGAAGCTTTCTTT. The encoded protein is CASSLDLSGVLMNTEAFF. This chain joins TRBV11-3 and TRBJ1-1; maybe TRBD1 (6 bases). The CDR3 extends over 18 amino acids. Between the trimmed V and J ends, which lost 0 bases and 0 bases, there was a span of 17 bases. Germline loops: CDR1 SGHNT, CDR2 YENEEA.

The chain is built from TRBV7-9 and TRBJ1-3; D is possibly TRBD1 (5 bases). The CDR3 has 15 residues. Per the germline V gene, CDR1 is SEHNR and CDR2 is FQNEAQ (reference sequence). V was shortened by 4 bases and J by 4 bases, with 14 bases between the two germline ends. CDR3 in amino acids: CASSSEGLGGNTIYF. CDR3 in DNA: TGTGCCAGCAGCTCGGAGGGACTTGGCGGAAACACCATATATTTT.

The chain is built from TRBV5-3 and TRBJ2-1; 11 bases agree with TRBD2. TRBV5-3 has ORF status, its function being uncertain. The CDR3 totals 17 residues. The J segment lost 1 base and the V segment lost 0 bases, leaving 3 bases of the junction unmatched. As DNA, the CDR3 is TGTGCCAGAAGCTTGGAGGCTAGCGGGGGGTCCTACAATGAGCAGTTCTTC. The encoded protein is CARSLEASGGSYNEQFF.

This clone was recorded only once. The V call is TRBV27, the J call TRBJ1-1, with a tentative D call TRBD1 (5 bases). The CDR3 extends over 14 amino acids. CDR1 is MNHEY and CDR2 is SMNVEV in the germline V gene (reference sequence). V lost 2 bases to trimming and J lost 2 bases, with 9 bases between them. The CDR3 nucleotides are TGTGCCAGCAGTTTAAATAGGGGAAACACTGAAGCTTTCTTT. Encoded protein: CASSLNRGNTEAFF.

This clone was detected a few times. The J gene is TRBJ1-1, the V gene TRBV7-3, with D possibly being TRBD1 (5 bases). The CDR3 spans 13 residues. Germline V gene sequence: CDR1 SGHTA, CDR2 FQGTGA. With 6 bases removed from V and 7 bases from J, the gap between germline ends came to 15 bases. CDR3 region: CASSRGGVGEAFF. As DNA, the CDR3 is TGTGCCAGCAGTCGGGGAGGGGTCGGTGAAGCTTTCTTT.

CDR3 amino acids: CASSFAPSRDGYTF. The CDR3 DNA reads TGTGCCAGCAGCTTTGCCCCTTCTCGGGATGGCTACACCTTC. J is TRBJ1-2 and V is TRBV11-2; D remains ambiguous. Trimming removed 3 bases from V and 6 bases from J, with 14 bases in between. From germline, CDR1 is SGHAT and CDR2 FQNNGV. This CDR3 contains 14 residues.

The chain recombines TRBV6-5 with TRBJ2-3, with 11 nucleotides matching TRBD1. Per the germline V gene, CDR1 is MNHEY and CDR2 is SVGAGI. The ends lost 5 bases at V and 8 bases at J; junction bases unmatched: 6. CDR3 length: 14 amino acids. CDR3 bases: TGTGCCAGCAGTAGGGACAGGGGGACTGGTACGCAGTATTTT. This codes for CASSRDRGTGTQYF.

J is TRBJ1-2 and V is TRBV25-1, with D unresolved. The CDR3 has 17 amino acids. From germline, CDR1 is MGHDK and CDR2 SYGVNS. Between the trimmed V and J ends, which lost 6 bases and 5 bases, there was a span of 25 bases. The CDR3 sequence: CASSGASGAQSGYGYTF. CDR3 sequence (DNA): TGTGCCAGCAGCGGTGCGTCAGGCGCCCAGTCAGGTTATGGCTACACCTTC.

This clone appeared a few times. The genes are TRBV10-3 and TRBJ1-1; D is uncertain. The V end was cut by 3 bases, the J end by 0 bases, with 8 bases between. This CDR3 spans 14 amino acids. Germline CDR1 is ENHRY and CDR2 is SYGVKD. CDR3 nucleotides: TGTGCCATCAGTGAACCGACACTGAACACTGAAGCTTTCTTT. This encodes CAISEPTLNTEAFF.

V is TRBV27 and J is TRBJ2-5; 12 bases line up with TRBD2. The CDR3 extends over 16 amino acids. Trimming at V came to 1 base and at J to 7 bases, leaving 7 bases not matched to a gene. Germline CDR1 is MNHEY and CDR2 is SMNVEV (reference sequence). CDR3 nucleotides: TGTGCCAGCAGTTTATTGGCTAGCGGGGGGGCCCCGACCCAGTACTTC. Protein product: CASSLLASGGAPTQYF.

The chain combines TRBV4-3 with TRBJ1-2, with a possible D match to TRBD1 (6 bases). This CDR3 spans 16 amino acids. Germline-derived CDR1 and CDR2 are LGHNA and YSLEER. The V end was cut by 0 bases, the J end by 7 bases, with 18 bases between. The CDR3 is CASSQDWAGGALGYTF. The CDR3 bases are TGCGCCAGCAGCCAAGATTGGGCGGGGGGCGCGCTTGGCTACACCTTC.

The rearrangement uses TRBV30 and TRBJ2-1, with a possible D match to TRBD2 (5 bases). CDR1 and CDR2 (germline): GTSNPN, SVGIG (reference sequence). The CDR3 sequence is 15 residues long. The V and J ends lost 0 bases and 6 bases respectively, with 15 bases between them. The CDR3 is CAWSVRGWAGNEQFF. The CDR3 DNA is TGTGCCTGGAGTGTACGGGGTTGGGCTGGCAATGAGCAGTTCTTC.

V gene TRBV4-3 combines with J gene TRBJ1-1; D remains ambiguous. This CDR3 has 15 residues. V shed 1 base and J shed 1 base, with 10 bases lying between them. Germline V CDR1 and CDR2: LGHNA, YSLEER. In nucleotides, the CDR3 is TGCGCCAGCAGCCAAGGGGCCAACAGGAACACTGAAGCTTTCTTT. This sequence encodes CASSQGANRNTEAFF.